A single T cell receptor (beta chain) is shown here with its context. CDR1 MNHEY and CDR2 SVGAGI come from the germline V gene. V was pared by 5 bases and J by 3 bases, with 6 bases of the junction left unmatched. The CDR3 spans 14 residues. cDNA came from roughly 0.53 to 1 ug RNA primed by random hexamers. TCRdb re-called the immunoSEQ multiplex PCR reads through MiXCR, storing one row per CDR3 protein. The sample comprises roughly 50,000 distinct CDR3 sequences, over 85% of which are singletons, and almost 0.55% rests with the top ten. TCR beta sequencing covered blood CD8+ and CD4+ T cells. The study used healthy donors as controls matched for age and sex. The sample belongs to a study of CD8 T cells in Susac syndrome.

The clonotype comes from a human donor in good health. The J gene is TRBJ2-7, the V gene TRBV6-5; TRBD2 matches at 8 bases. Sequenced: CD8+ T cells from PBMCs. The CDR3 here is CASSQPGLDYEQYF. DNA for the CDR3: TGTGCCAGCAGTCAACCGGGACTAGACTACGAGCAGTACTTC.